This TCR beta chain was sequenced in a study of T-cell reconstitution after alpha-beta-depleted transplantation in children. V was pared by 0 bases and J by 2 bases, with 9 bases between. Germline V gene lookup returns CDR1 SGHRS and CDR2 YFSETQ. The CDR3 is 14 residues long. Unique molecular identifiers were incorporated during preparation of the TCRbeta library. From the PCR reads, TCRdb called clonotypes with MiXCR, one entry per CDR3 protein. The repertoire has just under 550,000 distinct CDR3 sequences, 18% of them found once; the top ten carry 2.5% to 4%. This clonotype was seen a handful of times.

V and J are TRBV5-1 and TRBJ2-7; D is uncertain. This clonotype originated in a human donor who donated a stem cell graft to a child with acute lymphoblastic leukemia. Sample: PBMCs from the stem cell graft donor, taken from the stem cell graft. The CDR3 spells CASSLARVAYEQYF. CDR3 nucleotides: TGCGCCAGCAGCTTGGCTAGGGTCGCCTACGAGCAGTACTTC.